The present entry profiles one TCR beta chain with its context. Its cognate antigen is unknown. Coculturing was carried out on the mixed lymphocyte reaction cells. It lasted approximately six days and was done at 37°C. CFSE-tagged responder PBMCs and Violet Dye-tagged stimulator PBMCs were mixed 1:1. The repertoire was sequenced with immunoSEQ multiplex PCR; TCRdb's copy has only in-frame clones and lacks some. The data hold roughly 5,300 clones, with 50% observed a single time. The data derive from a study of siplizumab effects on memory and regulatory T cells. Study details: Mixed lymphocyte reactions were performed as paired cultures containing siplizumab at 0.95 to 1 ug/mL or no drug.

Study outcomes and limitations: The apparent diversity of naive T cells exceeded that of memory cells, and naive T cells seemed to make a major contribution to the alloresponse. About 75-95% of proliferating CD4+ or CD8+ clones had no assignable naive or memory phenotype.

The clonotype was recovered from a human donor in good health; the cells came from an allogeneic mixed lymphocyte reaction. Some clones in this sample may be carry-over from other donors' samples. Sequencing input: CFSE-low (dividing) CD8+ T cells sorted from an allogeneic mixed lymphocyte reaction.

CDR3: CASSVDPASETQYF. The CDR3 coding sequence is TGTGCCAGCAGCGTAGATCCGGCCAGCGAGACCCAGTACTTC. This chain uses TRBV9 with TRBJ2-5; D remains unclear. V gave up 0 bases and J gave up 5 bases, with 11 bases separating them. The CDR3 runs to 14 residues. CDR1 and CDR2 (germline): SGDLS, YYNGEE.